The 3 T cell receptor beta chains below come from one sample, sequenced in a study of blood T cell repertoires in COVID-19. The assay was immunoSEQ multiplex PCR, and TCRdb's table has in-frame clones only and misses some. Among more than 70,000 clones listed, 75% to 90% were seen once. Source material: peripheral blood. Every receptor here comes from a man between 60 and 75 years old with acute or convalescent COVID-19.

The chain employs TRBV7-8 and TRBJ2-3; D possibly corresponds to TRBD2 (6 bases). Germline V gene sequence: CDR1 SGHVS, CDR2 FQNEAQ. The CDR3 has 15 residues. V dropped 0 bases and J dropped 2 bases, with 9 bases sitting between them. This CDR3 is CASSLAPGVTDTQYF. CDR3 nucleotides: TGTGCCAGCAGCTTAGCGCCGGGAGTCACAGATACGCAGTATTTT.

V usage is TRBV9 and J usage is TRBJ1-6, with a weak D call TRBD1 (6 bases). Germline CDR1 reads SGDLS; CDR2 reads YYNGEE. V was trimmed by 4 bases and J by 5 bases, leaving 10 bases between them. The CDR3 spans 14 residues. The CDR3 loop is CASSIRQDNSPLHF. CDR3 DNA sequence: TGTGCCAGCAGCATAAGACAGGATAATTCACCCCTCCACTTT. Combining the CDR3 with reference TRBV9 and TRBJ1-6 gives the whole variable domain DSGVTQTPKHLITATGQRVTLRCSPRSGDLSVYWYQQSLDQGLQFLIQYYNGEERAKGNILERFSAQQFPDLHSELNLSSLELGDSALYFCASSIRQDNSPLHFGNGTRLTVT.

The J gene is TRBJ1-2, the V gene TRBV30, with D perhaps TRBD1 (6 bases). The germline V gene encodes CDR1 GTSNPN and CDR2 SVGIG (reference sequence). Trimming shortened V by 4 bases and J by 2 bases, and 11 bases separated the two germline ends. The CDR3 sequence is 13 residues long. The CDR3 spells CAWTQGQNYGYTF. The CDR3 DNA sequence: TGTGCCTGGACGCAAGGACAGAACTATGGCTACACCTTC.